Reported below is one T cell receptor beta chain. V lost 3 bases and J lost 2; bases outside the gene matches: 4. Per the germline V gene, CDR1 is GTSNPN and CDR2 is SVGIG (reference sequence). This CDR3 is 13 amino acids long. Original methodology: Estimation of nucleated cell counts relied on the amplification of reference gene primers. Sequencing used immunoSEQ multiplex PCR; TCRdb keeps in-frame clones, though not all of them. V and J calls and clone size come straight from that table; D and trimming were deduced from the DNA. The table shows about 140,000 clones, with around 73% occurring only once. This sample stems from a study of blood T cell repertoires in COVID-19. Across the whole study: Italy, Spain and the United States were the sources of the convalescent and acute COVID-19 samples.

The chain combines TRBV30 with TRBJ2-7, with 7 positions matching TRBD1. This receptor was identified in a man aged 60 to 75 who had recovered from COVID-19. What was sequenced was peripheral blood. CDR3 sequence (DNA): TGTGCCTGGAGCTCGGGACAGACCTACGAGCAGTACTTC. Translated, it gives CAWSSGQTYEQYF. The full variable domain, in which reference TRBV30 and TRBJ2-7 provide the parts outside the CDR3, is SQTIHQWPATLVQPVGSPLSLECTVEGTSNPNLYWYRQAAGRGLQLLFYSVGIGQISSEVPQNLSASRPQDRQFILSSKKLLLSDSGFYLCAWSSGQTYEQYFGPGTRLTVT.